The clone carrying this TCR beta chain has just a few counts. Assay: immunoSEQ multiplex PCR; the TCRdb copy retains only in-frame clones and omits some. This repertoire shows 32,000 or so clones, 78% found once; its top ten account for 38%. The data are from a study of T cells in tumors after PD-1 blockade. The overall study: Some patients also took daily vismodegib 150 mg during anti-PD-1 treatment.

The V gene lost 2 bases and the J gene lost 9 bases, with 14 bases spanning the gap. The CDR3 totals 13 residues. CDR1 and CDR2 from the germline V gene are MNHEY and SVGAGI. The origin of this receptor is a human donor with basal cell carcinoma. The chain links TRBV6-5 to TRBJ2-7, with D tentatively TRBD1 (6 bases). Here the sequenced sample was PBMCs, taken before anti-PD-1 treatment. CDR3: CASSYPDRSGQYF. As DNA, the CDR3 is TGTGCCAGCAGTTACCCGGACAGAAGTGGGCAGTACTTC.